The rows below give T cell receptor beta chains drawn from one sample of a study of PD-1 blockade in classical Hodgkin lymphoma. The assay was immunoSEQ multiplex PCR, and TCRdb's table has in-frame clones only and misses some. This sample yields about 39,000 clones, of which around nine tenths are seen a single time; about 8.9% belongs to the top ten. This sample comprised peripheral blood mononuclear cells (PBMCs), obtained at baseline. These receptors all come from a human donor with classical Hodgkin lymphoma. Each CDR3 is given with its conserved first and last residue. A D gene is named only where the DNA matches it firmly. Expanded clones get a size class; other rows say once, few or many, or leave the size out.

abundance	v_gene	j_gene	d_gene	CDR3nt	CDR3aa
-	TRBV27	TRBJ1-1	-	TGTGCCAGCAGTTTATACCCGACACCGAACACTGAAGCTTTCTTT	CASSLYPTPNTEAFF
-	TRBV27	TRBJ2-5	TRBD2	TGTGCCAGCAGTTTAACGACTAGCGGGAGGGGAGCGCAAGAGACCCAGTACTTC	CASSLTTSGRGAQETQYF
-	TRBV28	TRBJ2-7	-	TGTGCCAGCAGTTTGGGCCAGTACGAGCAGTACTTC	CASSLGQYEQYF
-	TRBV10-3	TRBJ1-5	-	TGTGCCATCAGTGAGTCGATTGGGACATATAGCAATCAGCCCCAGCATTTT	CAISESIGTYSNQPQHF
-	TRBV5-1	TRBJ2-5	-	TGCGCCAGCAGCTTGGAATCGGGGGCCGAGACCCAGTACTTC	CASSLESGAETQYF
-	TRBV29-1	TRBJ2-7	TRBD1	TGCAGCGTTGAAACGCTTGACAGGGGCTACGAGCAGTACTTC	CSVETLDRGYEQYF
-	TRBV5-4	TRBJ1-2	TRBD1	TGTGCCAGCAGCTTGGAACAGGGGGCGCGGGGCTACACCTTC	CASSLEQGARGYTF
-	TRBV27	TRBJ2-2	TRBD2	TGTGCCAGCAGTTCTATAGCGGGGTCCGGGGAGCTGTTTTTT	CASSSIAGSGELFF
-	TRBV7-2	TRBJ1-4	-	TGTGCCAGCAGCTTATCCCCCCCAGGAACTTCTAATGAAAAACTGTTTTTT	CASSLSPPGTSNEKLFF
once	TRBV6-1	TRBJ2-5	-	TGTGCCAGCAGTGAAATGAGCAGCCAAGAGACCCAGTACTTC	CASSEMSSQETQYF
-	TRBV9	TRBJ2-5	TRBD2	TGTGCCACTTCGTCGGGCGGGGGAAACCAAGAGACCCAGTACTTC	CATSSGGGNQETQYF
-	TRBV28	TRBJ2-7	-	TGTGCCAGCAGTTTATCCTTTGTCAGAAGTTACGAGCAGTACTTC	CASSLSFVRSYEQYF
-	TRBV28	TRBJ1-5	TRBD1	TGTGCCAGCAGCTTGGGCGCGGGACAGTCTTATAGCAATCAGCCCCAGCATTTT	CASSLGAGQSYSNQPQHF
-	TRBV7-9	TRBJ2-1	TRBD2	TGTGCCAGCAGCTTAGTACTAGCGGGGGACAATGAGCAGTTCTTC	CASSLVLAGDNEQFF
-	TRBV18	TRBJ2-3	-	TGTGCCAGCTCACCACGGGAGGGGGACACGCAGTATTTT	CASSPREGDTQYF
-	TRBV25-1	TRBJ1-2	-	TGTGCCAGCAGTGGGGACAACCGGGGCGACTATGGCTACACCTTC	CASSGDNRGDYGYTF
few	TRBV27	TRBJ2-1	TRBD2	TGTGCCAGCAGTTCCGTGGCGGGAGTGGCGCAGTTCTTC	CASSSVAGVAQFF
-	TRBV2	TRBJ2-1	-	TGTGCCAGCAGTGAAGGGGGAGAGGGTTATGAGCAGTTCTTC	CASSEGGEGYEQFF
-	TRBV5-1	TRBJ2-1	-	TGCGCCAGCAGCTTGGGGGCCTCAGGCTCCTACAATGAGCAGTTCTTC	CASSLGASGSYNEQFF
-	TRBV15	TRBJ2-1	TRBD2	TGTGCCACCAGCAGAGGGACTAGCGGAGCGGACAATGAGCAGTTCTTC	CATSRGTSGADNEQFF
-	TRBV7-6	TRBJ2-1	-	TGTGCCAGCAGCCTAGGCAGTGATGAGCAGTTCTTC	CASSLGSDEQFF
-	TRBV14	TRBJ2-2	-	TGTGCCAGCAGCCAAGCCCCGGGACTCCTACGGGACACCGGGGAGCTGTTTTTT	CASSQAPGLLRDTGELFF
-	TRBV7-8	TRBJ2-1	-	TGTGCCAGCAGCCCACGGCGGGCTTATGAGCAGTTCTTC	CASSPRRAYEQFF
-	TRBV10-3	TRBJ2-7	-	TGTGCCATCAGTGAGGGACAGCCCTACGAGCAGTACTTC	CAISEGQPYEQYF
-	TRBV28	TRBJ1-2	TRBD1	TGTGCCAGCAGTTTATCTGACAGGGTGAGCGGCTACACCTTC	CASSLSDRVSGYTF
once	TRBV28	TRBJ1-2	-	TGTGCCAGCAGCCCCAGGGCGGAGGGTCTAGGACGCGGTGGCTACACCTTC	CASSPRAEGLGRGGYTF
-	TRBV9	TRBJ2-1	-	TGTGCCAGCAGCTCCCAGCCCAGGGCTGAGCAGTTCTTC	CASSSQPRAEQFF
once	TRBV6-1	TRBJ1-5	TRBD1	TGTGCCAGCAGCCACCGGGACAGAAGCAATCAGCCCCAGCATTTT	CASSHRDRSNQPQHF
-	TRBV6-1	TRBJ2-7	TRBD1	TGTGCCAGCACCCTACAGGGGTACGAGCAGTACTTC	CASTLQGYEQYF
-	TRBV7-3	TRBJ2-7	-	TGTGCCAGCAGCCAGGCCGACTCCTACGAGCAGTACTTC	CASSQADSYEQYF
-	TRBV14	TRBJ2-7	TRBD2	TGTGCCAGCAGCCAAGCTTTGGGACTAGCGGGAGGCCTGGCCTACGAGCAGTACTTC	CASSQALGLAGGLAYEQYF
few	TRBV7-9	TRBJ2-1	TRBD2	TGTGCCAGCAGCTCCAGCGGGAGAATGGTTGGTGAGCAGTTCTTC	CASSSSGRMVGEQFF
-	TRBV7-2	TRBJ1-1	TRBD1	TGTGCCAGCAGCGTACCGGGACAGCTACGGAGGGACACTGAAGCTTTCTTT	CASSVPGQLRRDTEAFF
few	TRBV19	TRBJ2-1	-	TGTGCCAGTAGTTCGGGACTGCACACCTACAATGAGCAGTTCTTC	CASSSGLHTYNEQFF
-	TRBV7-3	TRBJ2-3	-	TGTGCCAGCAGCTTAGGGAGCACAGATACGCAGTATTTT	CASSLGSTDTQYF
-	TRBV21-1	TRBJ2-7	-	TGTGCCAGCAGCAAAGGAGGGAAGTCTCTGAACGAGCAGTACTTC	CASSKGGKSLNEQYF
-	TRBV5-5	TRBJ2-7	-	TGTGCCAGCAGCTTACTGGGTCGGGACGAGCAGTACTTC	CASSLLGRDEQYF
-	TRBV4-3	TRBJ2-3	TRBD2	TGCGCCAGCAGCCAAGGAGGCGGGGGGGCCAGAGATACGCAGTATTTT	CASSQGGGGARDTQYF
-	TRBV6-4	TRBJ1-3	-	TGTGCCAGCAGTCCTGGAACAGGGAAATATTTGGGCTCTGGAAACACCATATATTTT	CASSPGTGKYLGSGNTIYF
-	TRBV27	TRBJ1-1	-	TGTGCCAGCAGGCCGACAGTCCCGTATGCCCGTGAAGCTTTCTTT	CASRPTVPYAREAFF
once	TRBV7-2	TRBJ2-5	-	TGTGCCAGCAGCGTAGACGGGACCCCAAGGGAGACCCAGTACTTC	CASSVDGTPRETQYF
-	TRBV15	TRBJ2-5	TRBD2	TGTGCCACCAGCAGATCGCTAGCGGGGCAAGAGACCCAGTACTTC	CATSRSLAGQETQYF
-	TRBV28	TRBJ2-7	-	TGTGCCAGCAGTTCGCGACAGCGACGCACGTACTTC	CASSSRQRRTYF
-	TRBV2	TRBJ2-7	TRBD2	TGTGCCAGCAGAGGACTAGCGTATCCCTACGAGCAGTACTTC	CASRGLAYPYEQYF
once	TRBV15	TRBJ2-3	-	TGTGCCACCAGCAAGCAACAGGGAGGCTCAGATACGCAGTATTTT	CATSKQQGGSDTQYF